The present T cell receptor beta chain was sequenced within a study of human T cells and chemical hapten exposure. This sample's time point: patch test 3, about 24 weeks after DPC sensitization. Stated treatment: therapeutic diphenylcyclopropenone sensitization with weekly scalp DPC. Ahead of applying each patch test, blood was sampled. Individual cDNA molecules in this library carried unique molecular identifiers. TCRdb itself ran the RACE reads through MiXCR, one entry per CDR3 protein. The data contain tens of thousands of distinct CDR3 sequences, around an eighth of them singletons. CDR3 length equals 13 residues. Germline V gene sequence: CDR1 SGHRS, CDR2 YFSETQ. The junction had 0 bases not matched to a gene; V was cut back by 1 base and J by 2 bases. This clonotype was seen a handful of times.

This specimen was whole blood, taken in connection with sensitization to the hapten diphenylcyclopropenone (DPC). The TCR originated in a man under 40 with alopecia areata. Some clones in this sample may be carry-over from other donors' samples. The chain recombines TRBV5-1 with TRBJ2-7; 7 bases map to TRBD1. CDR3 sequence reads: CASSLTGAYEQYF. CDR3 DNA: TGCGCCAGCAGCTTGACAGGGGCCTACGAGCAGTACTTC.